The T cell receptor (beta chain) under discussion was sequenced for a study of OX40 agonist ivuxolimab in advanced cancers. Study details: In this cohort, patients received ivuxolimab, an agonistic anti-OX40 (CD134) antibody. Across the patients, intravenous ivuxolimab was delivered every 2 weeks at 0.01 to 10 mg/kg.

Note on this clone: What it binds is not known.

Between the trimmed V and J ends, which lost 0 bases and 6 bases, there was a span of 10 bases. Germline loops: CDR1 LGHNA, CDR2 YNFKEQ. The CDR3 is 14 amino acids. TCRdb's copy holds only in-frame clones and misses some; the assay was immunoSEQ multiplex PCR. The sample holds 40,000 to 60,000 clones, 75% to 90% seen once. Overall study findings and caveats: A proportion of nonresponders additionally exhibited low normalized T-cell clonal expansion. Both CD4+ and CD8+ T cell populations in blood had undergone clonal expansion by week 6 at 0.1 to 3.0 mg/kg.

Sample: CD4+ or CD8+ T cells sorted from blood, taken in a trial of the OX40 agonist ivuxolimab. The chain recombines TRBV4-2 with TRBJ2-3, with a weak D call TRBD1 (5 bases). The source is an adult with an advanced solid tumor such as melanoma, head and neck, liver or kidney cancer. DNA for the CDR3: TGTGCCAGCAGCCAAGATGGGGCCAGGGATACGCAGTATTTT. Translating it yields CASSQDGARDTQYF.